The entry that follows covers one T cell receptor beta chain sequence. The target of this receptor is not known. No base quality information exists; no much larger clone differs at one position. TCRbeta CDR3 regions were amplified from genomic DNA by means of the immunoSEQ Assay, a bias-controlled multiplex PCR. The study's processing was this. The number of nucleated cells in each sample was estimated by amplification of reference gene primers within the assay. Sequence reads were collapsed and filtered to measure the absolute abundance of every unique TCRbeta CDR3 rearrangement. For each sample, productive Simpson clonality was calculated as the square root of Simpson's diversity index across productive rearrangements. TCRdb took this table from immuneACCESS and kept in-frame rearrangements with V and J called. Such tables lack part of the clones; where checked against another copy, unresolved V genes explain under half of the gap, and the rest is unexplained. D and trimming were read from the DNA, whereas the V and J calls and clone size are those reported in that table. The sample yields 45,000 to 65,000 clones; around 90% were counted once. About 9.5% of the sample goes to the ten largest clones.

The record originates from a study of blood T cell repertoires in COVID-19 (TCRdb year 2020). A note on the overall study: Collaborator samples came from the United States, Italy and Spain and covered acute and convalescent phases of COVID-19. The material from the prospective study consisted of cDNA or gDNA derived from T cells, B-cell-depleted T cells, or PBMCs. Deeply sampled blood TCRbeta repertoires from subjects exposed to, actively infected with, or recovered from COVID-19 were included in the dataset. A freely available public database, intended as a resource for researchers studying the immune response to SARS-CoV-2, is where the repertoires were released. Samples came from the ongoing ImmuneRACE study (first 160 participants) plus 1,254 subjects from 6 global collaborators. Nearly every sample came with metadata listing a de-identified subject ID, COVID-19 status, age in years and sex. Where available, HLA class I and class II types were obtained from metadata supplied by the sample provider rather than from assay-based typing. Results the study describes overall, beyond this receptor: The quantity of clinical and demographic metadata differed by source and by participant and was supplied without curation.

Via the germline V gene, CDR1 is SGHVS and CDR2 FQNEAQ. The CDR3 sequence holds 14 residues, the cysteine and phenylalanine included. Solely the CDR3 DNA is kept, with 42 bases framed from the first base. V and J lose 1 base and 0 bases, and a span of 4 bases separates them. The collaborating institutions used their own protocols to collect whole blood in K2EDTA tubes. For TCRbeta analysis, collaborators shipped samples in one of three forms: frozen whole blood, isolated PBMCs, or DNA extracted from either of those sample types. This TCR derives from a human donor with acute or convalescent COVID-19. The donor label of this sample is uncertain. The sequencing input was peripheral blood. Recombination joined TRBV7-8 with TRBJ2-1, with no confident D gene call. CDR3 reads: CASSLGSSYNEQFF. The nucleotides are TGTGCCAGCAGCTTAGGGAGCTCCTACAATGAGCAGTTCTTC. This CDR3, with the reference TRBV7-8 and TRBJ2-1 proteins standing in past its ends, gives the full variable domain GAGVSQSPRYKVAKRGQDVALRCDPISGHVSLFWYQQALGQGPEFLTYFQNEAQLDKSGLPSDRFFAERPEGSVSTLKIQRTQQEDSAVYLCASSLGSSYNEQFFGPGTRLTVL.